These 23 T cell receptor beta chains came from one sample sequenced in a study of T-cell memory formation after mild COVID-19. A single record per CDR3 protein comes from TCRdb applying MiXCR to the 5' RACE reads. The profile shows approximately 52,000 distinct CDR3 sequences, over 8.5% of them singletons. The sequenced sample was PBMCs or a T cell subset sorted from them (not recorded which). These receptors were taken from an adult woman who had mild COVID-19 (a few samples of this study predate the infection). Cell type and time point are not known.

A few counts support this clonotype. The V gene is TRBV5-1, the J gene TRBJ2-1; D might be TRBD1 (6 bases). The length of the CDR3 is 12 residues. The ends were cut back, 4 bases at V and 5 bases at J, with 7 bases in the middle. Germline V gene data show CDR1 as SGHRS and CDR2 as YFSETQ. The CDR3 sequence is CASSEGDNEQFF. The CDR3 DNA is TGCGCCAGCAGCGAGGGGGACAATGAGCAGTTCTTC.

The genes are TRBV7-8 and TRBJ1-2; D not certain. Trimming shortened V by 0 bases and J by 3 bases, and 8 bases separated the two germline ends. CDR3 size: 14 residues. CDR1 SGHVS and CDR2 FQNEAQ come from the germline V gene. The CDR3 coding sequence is TGTGCCAGCAGCTTAGCGTTAGCCTACTATGGCTACACCTTC. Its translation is CASSLALAYYGYTF.

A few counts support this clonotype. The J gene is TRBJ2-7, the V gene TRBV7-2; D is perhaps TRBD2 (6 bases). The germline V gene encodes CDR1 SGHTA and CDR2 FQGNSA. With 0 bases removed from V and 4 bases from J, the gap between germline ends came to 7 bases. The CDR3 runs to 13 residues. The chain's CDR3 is CASSLARGYEQYF. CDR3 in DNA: TGTGCCAGCAGCTTAGCTCGGGGGTACGAGCAGTACTTC.

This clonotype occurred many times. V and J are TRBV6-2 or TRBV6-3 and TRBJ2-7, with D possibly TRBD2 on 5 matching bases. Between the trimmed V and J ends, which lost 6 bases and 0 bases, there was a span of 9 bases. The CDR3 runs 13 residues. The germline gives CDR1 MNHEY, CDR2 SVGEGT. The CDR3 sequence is CASSRAVSYEQYF. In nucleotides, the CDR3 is TGTGCCAGCAGCCGAGCGGTCTCCTACGAGCAGTACTTC.

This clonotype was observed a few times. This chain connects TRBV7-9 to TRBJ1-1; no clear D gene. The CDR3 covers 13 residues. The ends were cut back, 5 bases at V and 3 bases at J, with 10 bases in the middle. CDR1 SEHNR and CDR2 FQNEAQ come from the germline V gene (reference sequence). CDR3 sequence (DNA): TGTGCCAGCAGCCCAGGACGGTACACTGAAGCTTTCTTT. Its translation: CASSPGRYTEAFF.

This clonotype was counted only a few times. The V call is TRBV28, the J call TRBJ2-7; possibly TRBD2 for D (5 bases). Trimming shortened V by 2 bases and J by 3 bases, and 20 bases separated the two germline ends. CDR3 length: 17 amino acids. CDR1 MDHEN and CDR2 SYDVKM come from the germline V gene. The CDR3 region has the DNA TGTGCCAGCAGTTTACCCTCGTTAAGGGCGAGGGACTACGAGCAGTACTTC. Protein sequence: CASSLPSLRARDYEQYF.

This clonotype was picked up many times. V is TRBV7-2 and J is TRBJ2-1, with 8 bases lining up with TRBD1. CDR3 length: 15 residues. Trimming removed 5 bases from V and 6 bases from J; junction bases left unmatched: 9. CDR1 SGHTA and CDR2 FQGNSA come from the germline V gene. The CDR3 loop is CASSPTAGQGNEQFF. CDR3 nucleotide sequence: TGTGCCAGCAGCCCCACGGCCGGACAGGGCAATGAGCAGTTCTTC.

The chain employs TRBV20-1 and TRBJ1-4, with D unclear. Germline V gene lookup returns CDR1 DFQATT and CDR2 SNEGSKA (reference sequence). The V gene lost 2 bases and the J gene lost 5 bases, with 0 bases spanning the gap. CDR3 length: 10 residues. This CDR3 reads CSARNEKLFF. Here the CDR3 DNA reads TGCAGTGCTAGAAATGAAAAACTGTTTTTT.

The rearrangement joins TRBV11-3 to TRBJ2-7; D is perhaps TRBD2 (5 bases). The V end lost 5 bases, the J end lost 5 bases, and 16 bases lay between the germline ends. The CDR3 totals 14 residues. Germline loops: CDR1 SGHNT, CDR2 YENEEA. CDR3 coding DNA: TGTGCCAGCAGCCGAACCCCTTTCGGGAACGAGCAGTACTTC. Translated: CASSRTPFGNEQYF.

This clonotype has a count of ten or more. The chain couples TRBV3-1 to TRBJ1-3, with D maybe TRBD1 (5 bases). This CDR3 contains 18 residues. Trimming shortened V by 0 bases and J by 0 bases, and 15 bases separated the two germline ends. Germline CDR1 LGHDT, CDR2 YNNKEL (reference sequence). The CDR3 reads CASSQERPGHNSGNTIYF. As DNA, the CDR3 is TGTGCCAGCAGCCAAGAAAGACCGGGGCACAACTCTGGAAACACCATATATTTT.

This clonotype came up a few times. The CDR3 protein is CASSQDPTSREEQFF. CDR3 nucleotides: TGTGCCAGCAGCCAAGACCCGACTAGCCGGGAGGAGCAGTTCTTC. The chain combines TRBV4-2 with TRBJ2-1; TRBD2 matches 7 bases. Germline lookup yields CDR1 LGHNA and CDR2 YNFKEQ. The CDR3 runs to 15 residues. Trimming cost V 0 bases and J 10 bases; bases outside gene matches: 9.

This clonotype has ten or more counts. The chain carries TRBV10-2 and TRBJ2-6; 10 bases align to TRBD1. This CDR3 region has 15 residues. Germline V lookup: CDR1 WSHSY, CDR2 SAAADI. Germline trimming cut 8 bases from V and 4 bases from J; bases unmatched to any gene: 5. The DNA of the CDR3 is TGCGCCAGCCGGACAGGGGGATCAGGGGCCAACGTCCTGACTTTC. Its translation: CASRTGGSGANVLTF.

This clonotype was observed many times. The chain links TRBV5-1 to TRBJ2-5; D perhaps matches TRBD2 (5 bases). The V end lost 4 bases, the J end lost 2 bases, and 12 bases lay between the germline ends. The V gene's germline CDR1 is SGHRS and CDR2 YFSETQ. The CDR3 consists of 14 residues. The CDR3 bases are TGCGCCAGCAGCCCACTAGTGGGGCAAGAGACCCAGTACTTC. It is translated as CASSPLVGQETQYF.

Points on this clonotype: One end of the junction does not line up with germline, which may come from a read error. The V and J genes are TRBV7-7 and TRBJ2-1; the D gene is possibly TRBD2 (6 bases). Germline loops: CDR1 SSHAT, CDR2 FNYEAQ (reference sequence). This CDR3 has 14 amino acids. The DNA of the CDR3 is TGTGCTAGCAGCTCGGGACTGACCTACAATGAGCAGTTCTTC. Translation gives CASSSGLTYNEQFF.

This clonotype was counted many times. The CDR3 sequence is CSGGVPGQGVAFF. In DNA, the CDR3 is TGCAGTGGTGGTGTACCGGGACAGGGTGTCGCTTTCTTT. The gene calls are TRBV20-1 and TRBJ1-1; 9 bases are shared with TRBD1. The CDR3 length is 13 residues. The V segment lost 7 bases and the J segment 11 bases; nucleotides outside the gene matches: 14. CDR1 is DFQATT and CDR2 is SNEGSKA in the germline V gene (reference sequence).

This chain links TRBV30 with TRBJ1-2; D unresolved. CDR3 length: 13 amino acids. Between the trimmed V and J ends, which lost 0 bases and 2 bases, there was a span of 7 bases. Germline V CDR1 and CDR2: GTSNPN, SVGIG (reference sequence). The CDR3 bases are TGTGCCTGGAGTGTTGACGAGAACTATGGCTACACCTTC. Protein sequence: CAWSVDENYGYTF.

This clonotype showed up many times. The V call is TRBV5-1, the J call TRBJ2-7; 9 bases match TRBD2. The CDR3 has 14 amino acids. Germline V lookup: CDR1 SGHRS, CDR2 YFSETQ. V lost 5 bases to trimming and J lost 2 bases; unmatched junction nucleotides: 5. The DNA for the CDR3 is TGCGCCAGCAGACCCTCTAGCGGGGCCTACGAGCAGTACTTC. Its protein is CASRPSSGAYEQYF.

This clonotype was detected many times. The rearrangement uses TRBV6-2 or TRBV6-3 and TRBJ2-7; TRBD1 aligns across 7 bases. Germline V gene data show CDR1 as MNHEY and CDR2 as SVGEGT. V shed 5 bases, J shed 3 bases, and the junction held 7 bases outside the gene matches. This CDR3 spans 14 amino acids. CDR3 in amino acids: CASSTWTGFYEQYF. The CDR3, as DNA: TGTGCCAGCAGTACTTGGACAGGCTTCTACGAGCAGTACTTC.

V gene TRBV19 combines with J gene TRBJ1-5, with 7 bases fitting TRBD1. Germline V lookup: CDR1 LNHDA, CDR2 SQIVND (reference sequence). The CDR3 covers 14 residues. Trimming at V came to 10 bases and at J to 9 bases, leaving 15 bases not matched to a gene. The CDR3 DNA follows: TGTGCCACCAACTTCGGACAGGCTCAATGGCCCCAGCATTTT. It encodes CATNFGQAQWPQHF.

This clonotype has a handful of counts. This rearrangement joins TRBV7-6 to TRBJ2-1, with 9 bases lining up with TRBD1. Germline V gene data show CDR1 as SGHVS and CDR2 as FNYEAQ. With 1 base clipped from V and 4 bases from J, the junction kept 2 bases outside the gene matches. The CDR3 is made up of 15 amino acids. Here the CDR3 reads CASSLGGTGYNEQFF. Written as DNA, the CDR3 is TGTGCCAGCAGCTTAGGCGGGACAGGGTACAATGAGCAGTTCTTC. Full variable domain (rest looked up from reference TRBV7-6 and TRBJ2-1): GAGVSQSPRYKVTKRGQDVALRCDPISGHVSLYWYRQALGQGPEFLTYFNYEAQQDKSGLPNDRFSAERPEGSISTLTIQRTEQRDSAMYRCASSLGGTGYNEQFFGPGTRLTVL.

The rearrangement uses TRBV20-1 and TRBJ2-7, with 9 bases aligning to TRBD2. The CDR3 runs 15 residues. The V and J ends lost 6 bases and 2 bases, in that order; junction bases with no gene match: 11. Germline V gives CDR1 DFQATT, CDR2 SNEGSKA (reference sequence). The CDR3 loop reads CSAGRRAGGAYEQYF. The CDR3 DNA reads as TGCAGTGCGGGGCGCCGGGCGGGAGGGGCCTACGAGCAGTACTTC.

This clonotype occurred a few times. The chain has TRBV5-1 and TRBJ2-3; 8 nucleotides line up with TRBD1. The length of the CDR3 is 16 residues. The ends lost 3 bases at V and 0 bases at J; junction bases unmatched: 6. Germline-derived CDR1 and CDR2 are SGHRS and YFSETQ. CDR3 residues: CASSWSGQGSTDTQYF. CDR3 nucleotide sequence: TGCGCCAGCAGCTGGTCCGGACAGGGTAGCACAGATACGCAGTATTTT.

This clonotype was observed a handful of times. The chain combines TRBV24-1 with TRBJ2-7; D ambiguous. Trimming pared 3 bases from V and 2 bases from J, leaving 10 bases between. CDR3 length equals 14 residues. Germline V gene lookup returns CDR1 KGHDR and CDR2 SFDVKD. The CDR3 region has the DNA TGTGCCACCAGTGATAAGCCGACCACCTACGAGCAGTACTTC. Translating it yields CATSDKPTTYEQYF.